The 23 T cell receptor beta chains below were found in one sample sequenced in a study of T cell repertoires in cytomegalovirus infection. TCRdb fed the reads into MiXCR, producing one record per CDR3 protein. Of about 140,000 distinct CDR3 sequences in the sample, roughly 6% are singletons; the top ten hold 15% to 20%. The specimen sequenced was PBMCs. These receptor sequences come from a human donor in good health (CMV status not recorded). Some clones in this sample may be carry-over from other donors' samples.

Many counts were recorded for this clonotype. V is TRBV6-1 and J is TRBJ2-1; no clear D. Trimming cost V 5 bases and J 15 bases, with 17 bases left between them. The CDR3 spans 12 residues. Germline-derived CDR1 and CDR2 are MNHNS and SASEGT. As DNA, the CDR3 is TGTGCCAGCAGTACCCAGGACCTGTGTCCGTTCTTC. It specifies CASSTQDLCPFF.

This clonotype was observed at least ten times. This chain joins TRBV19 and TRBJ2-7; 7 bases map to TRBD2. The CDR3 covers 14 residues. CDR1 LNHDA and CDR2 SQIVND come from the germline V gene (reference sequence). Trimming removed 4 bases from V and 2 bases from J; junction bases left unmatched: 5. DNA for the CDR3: TGTGCCAGTAGTAGCGGGGGTGGACCCTACGAGCAGTACTTC. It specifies CASSSGGGPYEQYF.

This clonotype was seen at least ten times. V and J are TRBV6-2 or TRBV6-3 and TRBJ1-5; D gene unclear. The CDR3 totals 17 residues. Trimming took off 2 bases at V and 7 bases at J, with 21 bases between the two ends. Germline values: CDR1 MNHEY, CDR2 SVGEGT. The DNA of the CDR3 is TGTGCCAGCAGTTACGACTCGAGTAGTCCCAGAATCCAGCCCCAGCATTTT. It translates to CASSYDSSSPRIQPQHF.

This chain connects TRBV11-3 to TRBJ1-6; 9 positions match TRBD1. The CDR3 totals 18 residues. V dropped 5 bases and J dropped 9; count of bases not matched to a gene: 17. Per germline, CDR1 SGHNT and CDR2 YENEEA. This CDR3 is CASSPTTGGVLLGSPLHF. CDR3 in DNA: TGTGCCAGCAGCCCAACTACAGGGGGCGTCTTGCTTGGTTCACCCCTCCACTTT.

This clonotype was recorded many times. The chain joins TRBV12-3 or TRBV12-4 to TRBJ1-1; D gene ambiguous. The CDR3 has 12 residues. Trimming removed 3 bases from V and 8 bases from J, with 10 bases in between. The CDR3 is CASSLRSMEAFF. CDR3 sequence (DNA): TGTGCCAGCAGTTTGCGCTCGATGGAAGCTTTCTTT.

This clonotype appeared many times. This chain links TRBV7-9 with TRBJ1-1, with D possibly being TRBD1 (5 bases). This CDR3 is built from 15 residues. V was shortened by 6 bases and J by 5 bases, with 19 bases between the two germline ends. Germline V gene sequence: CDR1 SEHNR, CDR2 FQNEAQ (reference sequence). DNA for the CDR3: TGTGCCAGCAGGGGTGGGGCTTTGGGCGGGACTGAAGCTTTCTTT. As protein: CASRGGALGGTEAFF. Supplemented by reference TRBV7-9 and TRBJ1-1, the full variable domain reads DTGVSQNPRHKITKRGQNVTFRCDPISEHNRLYWYRQTLGQGPEFLTYFQNEAQLEKSRLLSDRFSAERPKGSFSTLEIQRTEQGDSAMYLCASRGGALGGTEAFFGQGTRLTVV.

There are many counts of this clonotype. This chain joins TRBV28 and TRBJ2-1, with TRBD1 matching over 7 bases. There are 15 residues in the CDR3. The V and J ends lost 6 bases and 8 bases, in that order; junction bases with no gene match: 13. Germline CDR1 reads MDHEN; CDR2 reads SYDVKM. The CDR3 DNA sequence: TGTGCCAGCAGCGTGGATCCACTGAGGGGGCATGAGCAGTTCTTC. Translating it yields CASSVDPLRGHEQFF.

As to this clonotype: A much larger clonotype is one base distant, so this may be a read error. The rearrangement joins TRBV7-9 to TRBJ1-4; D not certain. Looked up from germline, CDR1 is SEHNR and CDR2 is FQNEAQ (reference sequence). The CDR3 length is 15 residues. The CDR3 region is CAISLASGVSEKLFF. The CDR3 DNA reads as TGTGCCATCAGCTTAGCGTCTGGGGTGTCAGAAAAACTGTTTTTT.

The CDR3 spells CASSRKGNTEAFF. The CDR3 DNA sequence: TGCGCCAGCAGTCGAAAGGGGAACACTGAAGCTTTCTTT. The chain couples TRBV5-1 to TRBJ1-1; D call uncertain. Germline-derived CDR1 and CDR2 are SGHRS and YFSETQ. This CDR3 has 13 residues. Trimming removed 5 bases at V and 1 base at J, with 9 bases between. Looking up the rest from reference TRBV5-1 and TRBJ1-1 gives the full variable domain: KAGVTQTPRYLIKTRGQQVTLSCSPISGHRSVSWYQQTPGQGLQFLFEYFSETQRNKGNFPGRFSGRQFSNSRSEMNVSTLELGDSALYLCASSRKGNTEAFFGQGTRLTVV.

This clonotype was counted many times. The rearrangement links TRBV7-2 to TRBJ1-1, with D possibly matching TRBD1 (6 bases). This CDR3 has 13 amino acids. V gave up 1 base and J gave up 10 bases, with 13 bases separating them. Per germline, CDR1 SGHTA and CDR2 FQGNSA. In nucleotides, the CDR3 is TGTGCCAGCAGCTTAGATTTGGGGGGCAGAGCTTTCTTT. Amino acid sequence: CASSLDLGGRAFF.

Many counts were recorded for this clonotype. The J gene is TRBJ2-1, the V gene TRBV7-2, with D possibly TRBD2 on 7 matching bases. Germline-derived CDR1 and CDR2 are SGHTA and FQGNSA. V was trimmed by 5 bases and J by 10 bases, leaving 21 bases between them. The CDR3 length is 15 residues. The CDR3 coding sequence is TGTGCCAGCAGCCTTATAGTGGGGGGGCCAGGAGAGCAGTTCTTC. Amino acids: CASSLIVGGPGEQFF.

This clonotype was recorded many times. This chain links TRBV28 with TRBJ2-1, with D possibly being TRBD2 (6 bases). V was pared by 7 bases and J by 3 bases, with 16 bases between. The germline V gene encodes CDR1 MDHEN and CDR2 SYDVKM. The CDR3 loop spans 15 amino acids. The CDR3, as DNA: TGTGCCAGCAAGCCGGGACTCCGGAACTACAATGAGCAGTTCTTC. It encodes CASKPGLRNYNEQFF.

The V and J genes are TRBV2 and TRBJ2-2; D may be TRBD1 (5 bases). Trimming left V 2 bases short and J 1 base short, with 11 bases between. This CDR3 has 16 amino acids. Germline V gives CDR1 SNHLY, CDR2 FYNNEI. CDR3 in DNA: TGTGCCAGCAGTGAATCGTCCACAGGGAACACCGGGGAGCTGTTTTTT. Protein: CASSESSTGNTGELFF.

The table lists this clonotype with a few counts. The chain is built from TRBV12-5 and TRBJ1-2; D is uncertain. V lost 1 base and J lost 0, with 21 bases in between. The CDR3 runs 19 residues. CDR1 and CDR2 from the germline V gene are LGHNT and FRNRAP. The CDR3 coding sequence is TGTGCTAGTGGTTTGGGTGCATTAAGTGCGTCGAACTCTAACTATGGCTACACCTTC. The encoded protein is CASGLGALSASNSNYGYTF.

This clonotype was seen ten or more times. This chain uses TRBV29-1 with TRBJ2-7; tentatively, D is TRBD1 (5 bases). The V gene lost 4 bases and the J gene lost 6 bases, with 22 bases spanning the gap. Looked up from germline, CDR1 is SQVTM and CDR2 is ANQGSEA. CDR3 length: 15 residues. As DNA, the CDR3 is TGCAGCGTTGTAGGGGCCAGGGCAACCCCGTCCGAGCAGTACTTC. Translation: CSVVGARATPSEQYF.

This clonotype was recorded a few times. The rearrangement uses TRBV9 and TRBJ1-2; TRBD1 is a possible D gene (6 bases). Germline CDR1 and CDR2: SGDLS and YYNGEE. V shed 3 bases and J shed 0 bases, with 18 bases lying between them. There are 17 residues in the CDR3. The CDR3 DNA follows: TGTGCCAGCAGCGAGCCCCGGACAGAAAAGACTAACTATGGCTACACCTTC. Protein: CASSEPRTEKTNYGYTF. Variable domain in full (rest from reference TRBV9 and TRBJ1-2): DSGVTQTPKHLITATGQRVTLRCSPRSGDLSVYWYQQSLDQGLQFLIQYYNGEERAKGNILERFSAQQFPDLHSELNLSSLELGDSALYFCASSEPRTEKTNYGYTFGSGTRLTVV.

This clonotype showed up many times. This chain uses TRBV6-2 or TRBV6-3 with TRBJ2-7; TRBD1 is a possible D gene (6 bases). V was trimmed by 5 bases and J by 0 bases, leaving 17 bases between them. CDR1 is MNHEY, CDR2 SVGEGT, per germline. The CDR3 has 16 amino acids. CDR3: CASSGKDRLSSYEQYF. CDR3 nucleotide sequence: TGTGCCAGCAGTGGGAAGGACAGATTGAGCTCCTACGAGCAGTACTTC.

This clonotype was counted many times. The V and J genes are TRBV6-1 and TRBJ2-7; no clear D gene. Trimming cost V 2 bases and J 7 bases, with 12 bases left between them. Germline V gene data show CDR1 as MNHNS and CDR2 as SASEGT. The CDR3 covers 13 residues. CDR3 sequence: CASSERWPPEQYF. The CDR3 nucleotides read TGTGCCAGCAGTGAAAGGTGGCCGCCTGAGCAGTACTTC.

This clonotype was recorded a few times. The CDR3 is CSAKSGLSYEQYF. The CDR3 nucleotides read TGCAGTGCTAAGTCAGGCCTCTCCTACGAGCAGTACTTC. J is TRBJ2-7 and V is TRBV20-1; D gene ambiguous. Deletions cut 4 bases from V and 0 bases from J, with 10 bases between. The germline gives CDR1 DFQATT, CDR2 SNEGSKA (reference sequence). The CDR3 consists of 13 residues.

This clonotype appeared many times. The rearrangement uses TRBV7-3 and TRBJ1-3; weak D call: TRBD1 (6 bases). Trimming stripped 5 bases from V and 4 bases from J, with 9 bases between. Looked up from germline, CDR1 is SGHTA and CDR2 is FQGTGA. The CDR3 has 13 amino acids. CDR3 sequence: CASSTGPGNTIYF. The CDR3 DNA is TGTGCCAGCAGCACAGGGCCAGGAAACACCATATATTTT.

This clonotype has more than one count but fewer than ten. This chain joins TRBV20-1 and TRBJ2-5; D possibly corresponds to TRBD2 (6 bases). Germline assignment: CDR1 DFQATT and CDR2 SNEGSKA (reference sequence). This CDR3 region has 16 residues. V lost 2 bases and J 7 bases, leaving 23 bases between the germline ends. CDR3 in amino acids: CSARPRQGGLLGTQYF. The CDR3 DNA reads TGCAGTGCTAGACCCCGGCAGGGAGGATTATTGGGGACCCAGTACTTC.

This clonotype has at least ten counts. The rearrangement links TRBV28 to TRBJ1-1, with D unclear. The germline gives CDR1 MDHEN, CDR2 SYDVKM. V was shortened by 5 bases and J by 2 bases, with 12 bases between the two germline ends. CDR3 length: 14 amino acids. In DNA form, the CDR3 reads TGTGCCAGCAGTACGGCAGGCCTTAACACTGAAGCTTTCTTT. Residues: CASSTAGLNTEAFF.

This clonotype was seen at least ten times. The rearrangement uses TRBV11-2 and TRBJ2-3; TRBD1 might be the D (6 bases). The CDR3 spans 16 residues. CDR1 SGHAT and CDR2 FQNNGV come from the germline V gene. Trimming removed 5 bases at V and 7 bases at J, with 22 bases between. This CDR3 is CASSAAVPQGPHTQYF. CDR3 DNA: TGTGCCAGCAGCGCCGCGGTTCCTCAGGGGCCTCATACGCAGTATTTT.